The subject of this entry is one T cell receptor beta chain. Its antigen remains unknown. This CDR3 is 16 amino acids long. Germline assignment: CDR1 MDHEN and CDR2 SYDVKM. Researchers sorted 300,000 cells of each CD8+ T cell subset in triplicate. This specimen comes from a study of CXCR3-negative and CXCR3-positive naive CD8 T cells. The study's findings and limits: Naive subsets displayed similar surface CD5, and TCR strength was inferred from TRB CDR3 properties. Similar TRBV-TRBJ usage was seen in naive cells (both CXCR3-negative and CXCR3-positive), but memory cells differed. Sequencing showed both naive subsets with comparably high diversity, and memory CD8+ cells much lower.

Libraries were UMI-labeled 5' RACE TRB cDNA. TCRdb re-analyzed the 5' RACE reads; it lists each CDR3 protein once, without DNA. This repertoire includes fewer than 60,000 distinct CDR3 sequences. The receptor's source is a human donor in good health. Some clones in this sample may be carry-over from other donors' samples. This chain connects TRBV28 to TRBJ2-3; with no DNA, the TCRdb D assignment of TRBD1 cannot be verified. The sample consisted of memory CD8+ T cells from blood. CDR3 sequence: CASRRRDRAITDTQYF.